Presented here are 17 T cell receptor beta chains from one specimen sequenced in a study of liver allograft versus peripheral blood T cells. Study at large: Transplanted-liver and recipient peripheral blood T cell receptor repertoires were compared.

Each CDR3 protein gets one entry after TCRdb re-called the reads with MiXCR. This sample carries roughly 1,200 distinct CDR3 sequences, 13% of them seen once, and the ten largest clones take 7% to 9%. Source of these receptors: a human patient who had a liver transplant. Some T cells may be the graft donor's.

This clonotype is judged medium-sized. The chain couples TRBV7-2 to TRBJ1-1; 7 positions match TRBD1. Per the germline V gene, CDR1 is SGHTA and CDR2 is FQGNSA. V gave up 10 bases and J gave up 3 bases; unmatched junction bases: 8. The CDR3 loop spans 13 amino acids. This CDR3 reads CAIKRDSYTEAFF. The CDR3 nucleotides read TGTGCCATTAAAAGGGACAGTTACACTGAAGCTTTCTTT. Full variable domain (outside the CDR3, taken from reference TRBV7-2 and TRBJ1-1): GAGVSQSPSNKVTEKGKDVELRCDPISGHTALYWYRQSLGQGLEFLIYFQGNSAPDKSGLPSDRFSAERTGGSVSTLTIQRTQQEDSAVYLCAIKRDSYTEAFFGQGTRLTVV.

The sample holds many counts of this clonotype. This chain connects TRBV12-3 or TRBV12-4 to TRBJ2-7; TRBD1 might be the D (7 bases). The V end was cut by 6 bases, the J end by 0 bases, with 18 bases between. The CDR3 consists of 16 residues. CDR3 DNA: TGTGCCAGCAGCCCCAGGGGGGCGGCGAGCTCCTACGAGCAGTACTTC. Its protein is CASSPRGAASSYEQYF.

This clonotype is labeled as medium-sized. The rearrangement links TRBV10-3 to TRBJ1-2; 8 nucleotides agree with TRBD1. The germline V gene encodes CDR1 ENHRY and CDR2 SYGVKD. V lost 6 bases and J lost 8; bases outside the gene matches: 8. This CDR3 contains 13 residues. The CDR3 loop is CAISPTGVEGYTF. CDR3 in DNA: TGTGCCATCAGCCCGACAGGGGTGGAGGGCTACACCTTC.

Notes on this clonotype: A single base separates this from a much larger clone, so it may be a read error. This rearrangement joins TRBV6-6 to TRBJ2-1, with D perhaps TRBD1 (5 bases). Looked up from germline, CDR1 is MNHNY and CDR2 is SVGAGI (reference sequence). The CDR3 has 12 amino acids. CDR3 residues: CPSSLQGNEQFF. DNA of the CDR3: TGTCCCAGCAGTCTCCAGGGAAATGAGCAGTTCTTC.

By share of the sample, this clonotype is large (0.1 to 1%). This chain uses TRBV18 with TRBJ1-3, with no clear D. V gave up 0 bases and J gave up 3 bases, with 3 bases separating them. The CDR3 extends over 13 amino acids. Germline V lookup: CDR1 KGHSH, CDR2 LQKENI. CDR3 in DNA: TGTGCCAGCTCACCACCAGATGGAAACACCATATATTTT. Protein product: CASSPPDGNTIYF.

By sample fraction, this clonotype is large. V and J are TRBV7-2 and TRBJ1-2, with no clear D. V was pared by 5 bases and J by 4 bases, with 14 bases between. This CDR3 contains 14 residues. The V gene's germline CDR1 is SGHTA and CDR2 FQGNSA. The CDR3 spells CASSPSAVPYGYTF. CDR3 coding DNA: TGTGCCAGCAGCCCTTCGGCGGTACCCTATGGCTACACCTTC.

This clonotype is deemed medium-sized. The chain has TRBV20-1 and TRBJ1-2; D is unclear. Per germline, CDR1 DFQATT and CDR2 SNEGSKA (reference sequence). The CDR3 contains 14 residues. V lost 2 bases and J lost 4, with 14 bases in between. For the CDR3, the DNA is TGCAGTGCTAGAATCTCGGGGTCCGCCTATGGCTACACCTTC. The encoded protein is CSARISGSAYGYTF.

This clonotype is labeled as medium-sized. The gene calls are TRBV6-2 or TRBV6-3 and TRBJ2-1; D tentatively fits TRBD1 or TRBD2 (5 bases each). The V and J ends lost 7 bases and 7 bases respectively, with 17 bases between them. This CDR3 region has 14 residues. The germline CDR1 and CDR2 sequences are MNHEY and SVGEGT. The CDR3 spells CASNPGPSRNEQFF. The CDR3 bases are TGTGCCAGCAACCCGGGGCCCTCCCGTAATGAGCAGTTCTTC.

This clonotype ranks as large. The chain couples TRBV15 to TRBJ2-2; maybe TRBD2 (5 bases). V lost 5 bases and J 4 bases, leaving 17 bases between the germline ends. Germline lookup yields CDR1 LNHNV and CDR2 YYDKDF (reference sequence). The CDR3 sequence is 16 residues long. CDR3: CATSQSISAGTGELFF. CDR3 in DNA: TGTGCCACCAGCCAATCCATTTCGGCGGGCACCGGGGAGCTGTTTTTT.

This clonotype is large within its sample. This chain uses TRBV6-2 or TRBV6-3 with TRBJ1-1; D is undetermined. Per the germline V gene, CDR1 is MNHEY and CDR2 is SVGEGT. The ends were cut back, 6 bases at V and 6 bases at J, with 11 bases in the middle. The CDR3 is 12 residues long. In DNA, the CDR3 is TGTGCCAGCAGCCACGCAAGGGCTGAAGCTTTCTTT. Translation gives CASSHARAEAFF.

V is TRBV2 and J is TRBJ2-1; TRBD2 matches 12 bases. The CDR3 has 14 amino acids. V was pared by 8 bases and J by 4 bases, with 3 bases of the junction left unmatched. Germline V gene data show CDR1 as SNHLY and CDR2 as FYNNEI. The CDR3 sequence: CASGGLAGYNEQFF. The CDR3 coding sequence is TGTGCCAGCGGTGGACTAGCGGGATACAATGAGCAGTTCTTC. The full variable domain, completed using reference TRBV2 and TRBJ2-1, is EPEVTQTPSHQVTQMGQEVILRCVPISNHLYFYWYRQILGQKVEFLVSFYNNEISEKSEIFDDQFSVERPDGSNFTLKIRSTKLEDSAMYFCASGGLAGYNEQFFGPGTRLTVL.

Within the sample, this clonotype is large. This chain links TRBV12-3 or TRBV12-4 with TRBJ1-1; unclear D gene. This CDR3 comprises 13 residues. V shed 6 bases and J shed 3 bases, with 11 bases lying between them. Here the CDR3 DNA reads TGTGCCAGCAGCCTAGGCCCATACACTGAAGCTTTCTTT. Its protein is CASSLGPYTEAFF.

This clonotype was seen a few times. The chain employs TRBV20-1 and TRBJ2-2; TRBD2 is a possible D gene (5 bases). The CDR3 runs to 16 residues. V lost 0 bases and J lost 4, with 15 bases in between. CDR1 and CDR2 from the germline V gene are DFQATT and SNEGSKA (reference sequence). CDR3 residues: CSARDNRGSATGELFF. DNA of the CDR3: TGCAGTGCTAGAGATAACCGCGGTAGCGCCACCGGGGAGCTGTTTTTT.

The rearrangement links TRBV7-2 to TRBJ2-5; perhaps D is TRBD1 or TRBD2 (5 bases each). CDR3 size: 15 residues. Germline assignment: CDR1 SGHTA and CDR2 FQGNSA. The ends were cut back, 6 bases at V and 5 bases at J, with 19 bases in the middle. CDR3 amino acids: CASSLTRGGSETQYF. CDR3 coding DNA: TGTGCCAGCAGTTTGACCCGGGGCGGGTCGGAGACCCAGTACTTC.

This clonotype was observed a handful of times. The chain uses TRBV2 and TRBJ1-2; D is possibly TRBD1 (5 bases). V was trimmed by 1 base and J by 0 bases, leaving 9 bases between them. The CDR3 is made up of 15 amino acids. Germline loops: CDR1 SNHLY, CDR2 FYNNEI. Here the CDR3 reads CASSEEKGPNYGYTF. CDR3 sequence (DNA): TGTGCCAGCAGTGAAGAAAAGGGGCCTAACTATGGCTACACCTTC.

This clonotype is medium-sized (0.01 to 0.1%) within its sample. The genes are TRBV19 and TRBJ1-2, with no clear D. This CDR3 contains 15 residues. Germline V CDR1 and CDR2: LNHDA, SQIVND (reference sequence). V was pared by 3 bases and J by 0 bases, with 11 bases between. DNA for the CDR3: TGTGCCAGTAGTATGTTCCAGAAAGCTAACTATGGCTACACCTTC. Protein product: CASSMFQKANYGYTF.

This clonotype is labeled large. The J gene is TRBJ1-1, the V gene TRBV6-1; a possible D gene is TRBD1 (5 bases). Germline V gives CDR1 MNHNS, CDR2 SASEGT. The V end lost 10 bases, the J end lost 7 bases, and 13 bases lay between the germline ends. The CDR3 spans 11 residues. The CDR3 nucleotides read TGTGCCATTCTTGAAAGGGGTGAAGCTTTCTTT. Translation gives CAILERGEAFF.